Here is one TCR beta chain with its context. The record originates from a study of blood T cell repertoires in COVID-19. V was trimmed by 4 bases and J by 6 bases, leaving 14 bases between them. Germline CDR1 reads SGHRS; CDR2 reads YFSETQ. The CDR3 runs 13 residues. Sequenced by immunoSEQ multiplex PCR; TCRdb stores in-frame clones only, minus some. The data show some 180,000 clones, with around 86% seen just once and 2.5% to 3% held by the top ten. This sequence originates from a woman aged 80 or over with COVID-19, enrolled during active disease. The rearrangement links TRBV5-1 to TRBJ2-7; a possible D gene is TRBD2 (5 bases). Sequenced: peripheral blood. CDR3 DNA sequence: TGCGCCAGCAGCCCCGTGGATGCGGGCGAGCAGTACTTC. It codes for CASSPVDAGEQYF. The full variable domain, its missing parts supplied by reference TRBV5-1 and TRBJ2-7, is KAGVTQTPRYLIKTRGQQVTLSCSPISGHRSVSWYQQTPGQGLQFLFEYFSETQRNKGNFPGRFSGRQFSNSRSEMNVSTLELGDSALYLCASSPVDAGEQYFGPGTRLTVT.